This T cell receptor beta chain was sequenced for a study of a mutant IDH1 vaccine in newly diagnosed glioma. On this clone itself: Its antigen is still unknown.

This CDR3 has 17 residues. Trimming pared 6 bases from V and 3 bases from J, leaving 20 bases between. The germline gives CDR1 MDHEN, CDR2 SYDVKM. TCRdb's table, derived via immunoSEQ multiplex PCR, lists solely in-frame clones and lacks some. The sample has about 120,000 clones; around four fifths are singletons. Noted time point: week 11, during vaccination. Each vaccine dose was 300 ug of mutant IDH1 20-mer peptide, with topical imiquimod. This specimen was PBMCs, taken from a glioma patient whose treatment included an IDH1 peptide vaccine. The TCR originated in a man aged 35 to 55 with glioma. The V and J genes are TRBV28 and TRBJ1-4; tentative D call: TRBD1 (6 bases). The CDR3 nucleotides are TGTGCCAGCAGCGCTATGAAGGGGGGTTATTCTAATGAAAAACTGTTTTTT. Translation: CASSAMKGGYSNEKLFF.